Below, 21 T cell receptor beta chains from the same sample are listed, as sequenced in a study of metastatic and nonmetastatic thyroid tumors. No treatment had been given to any patient before thyroid surgery. MiXCR re-clonotyped the PCR reads for TCRdb. Here the sample spans 89,000 or so clones, 8.6% being singletons. Sequenced: blood. Receptor source: a female donor with papillary thyroid cancer or a benign thyroid nodule (not recorded which). Some clones in this sample may be carry-over from other donors' samples.

This clone was counted a few times. Since a much larger clone is just one base distant, this may be a read error. Other nucleotide sequences from this sample produce the same CDR3. The rearrangement joins TRBV18 to TRBJ1-1; D gene unclear. Germline V gives CDR1 KGHSH, CDR2 LQKENI. The CDR3 runs 12 residues. CDR3 amino acids: CASSSYNTEAFF. DNA for the CDR3: TGTGCCAGCTCGTCCTACAACACTGAAGCCTTCTTT. Using reference TRBV18 and TRBJ1-1 for the parts outside the CDR3, the full variable domain is NAGVMQNPRHLVRRRGQEARLRCSPMKGHSHVYWYRQLPEEGLKFMVYLQKENIIDESGMPKERFSAEFPKEGPSILRIQQVVRGDSAAYFCASSSYNTEAFFGQGTRLTVV.

This clone was counted ten times or more. The V and J genes are TRBV12-3 or TRBV12-4 and TRBJ2-5; 11 bases agree with TRBD2. J was trimmed by 1 base and V by 6 bases; bases with no gene match: 4. CDR3 length: 15 residues. In DNA, the CDR3 is TGTGCCAGCAGACCTAGCGGGGGGCTCCAAGAGACCCAGTACTTC. Its protein product is CASRPSGGLQETQYF.

Comments on this clone: This may arise from a read error, as a much more abundant clone is one base away. The CDR3 DNA sequence: TGTGCCAGCGGCCAAGTTCTACGGGCCGGCGGGCAGCCCCAGCATTTT. Translation gives CASGQVLRAGGQPQHF. The chain combines TRBV14 with TRBJ1-5; no clear D. The CDR3 length is 16 residues. The V gene's germline CDR1 is SGHDN and CDR2 FVKESK.

This clone was detected ten times or more. This chain uses TRBV27 with TRBJ2-7, with 12 bases fitting TRBD1. Germline V gene sequence: CDR1 MNHEY, CDR2 SMNVEV (reference sequence). With V trimmed by 8 bases and J by 4 bases, 3 bases remained unmatched. This CDR3 spans 13 amino acids. CDR3 DNA: TGTGCCAGCGGGACAGGGGGCAGATACGAGCAGTACTTC. Its translation is CASGTGGRYEQYF.

This clone was observed a handful of times. The rearrangement links TRBV30 to TRBJ1-1; D gene uncertain. This CDR3 is 11 amino acids long. Trimming shortened V by 4 bases and J by 0 bases, and 3 bases separated the two germline ends. Germline V lookup: CDR1 GTSNPN, CDR2 SVGIG (reference sequence). Written as DNA, the CDR3 is TGTGCCTGGATATTGAACACTGAAGCTTTCTTT. Translation: CAWILNTEAFF.

This clone has at least ten counts. The V and J genes are TRBV6-1 and TRBJ1-6, with D perhaps TRBD1 (5 bases). The CDR3 runs to 13 residues. Germline V CDR1 and CDR2: MNHNS, SASEGT. V dropped 3 bases and J dropped 5 bases, with 5 bases sitting between them. The CDR3 region is CASSDRDNSPLHF. The CDR3 DNA reads TGTGCCAGCAGTGACAGGGATAATTCACCCCTCCACTTT.

Many counts were recorded for this clone. This chain joins TRBV6-1 and TRBJ1-2; unclear D gene. V lost 6 bases and J lost 4, with 12 bases in between. Germline lookup yields CDR1 MNHNS and CDR2 SASEGT. The CDR3 has 13 residues. The DNA of the CDR3 is TGTGCCAGCAGCCCAGAGGAGAGCTATGGCTACACCTTC. This gives the protein CASSPEESYGYTF.

At least ten counts were recorded for this clone. V gene TRBV3-1 combines with J gene TRBJ2-5, with D tentatively TRBD1 or TRBD2 (5 bases each). Germline CDR1 reads LGHDT; CDR2 reads YNNKEL (reference sequence). V was shortened by 4 bases and J by 5 bases, with 11 bases between the two germline ends. The CDR3 has 13 residues. CDR3: CASSPGRAETQYF. CDR3 DNA sequence: TGTGCCAGCAGCCCAGGGCGGGCGGAGACCCAGTACTTC.

On this clone itself: This may stem from a read error, because a much larger clone lies one nucleotide away. The rearrangement links TRBV9 to TRBJ2-3; possibly TRBD2 for D (5 bases). The CDR3 sequence is 16 residues long. The germline CDR1 and CDR2 sequences are SGDLS and YYNGEE. The CDR3 nucleotides read TGTGCCAGCATCGTAGCGCTGCATGGTGGCACAGATACGCAGTATTTT. Amino acid sequence: CASIVALHGGTDTQYF. The full variable domain, with the rest looked up from reference TRBV9 and TRBJ2-3, is DSGVTQTPKHLITATGQRVTLRCSPRSGDLSVYWYQQSLDQGLQFLIQYYNGEERAKGNILERFSAQQFPDLHSELNLSSLELGDSALYFCASIVALHGGTDTQYFGPGTRLTVL.

The chain uses TRBV6-5 and TRBJ2-3, with TRBD2 matching 10 bases. J gave up 6 bases and V 5 bases, and 11 bases lay outside the gene matches. The length of the CDR3 is 16 residues. From germline, CDR1 is MNHEY and CDR2 SVGAGI. The CDR3 DNA is TGTGCCAGCAGTCACCAGAGCGGGAGGGCCGGGGATACGCAGTATTTT. It encodes CASSHQSGRAGDTQYF.

This clone has a handful of counts. One base away lies a much larger clone, so this may be a sequencing read error. The gene calls are TRBV5-1 and TRBJ2-5, with 10 bases that match TRBD2. Germline-derived CDR1 and CDR2 are SGHRS and YFSETQ. The CDR3 spans 17 residues. CDR3 region: CASILGLAGVNRETQYF. CDR3 nucleotide sequence: TGCGCCAGCATCTTGGGGCTAGCGGGGGTCAACCGGGAGACCCAGTACTTC. The complete variable domain, with remaining parts taken from reference TRBV5-1 and TRBJ2-5, reads KAGVTQTPRYLIKTRGQQVTLSCSPISGHRSVSWYQQTPGQGLQFLFEYFSETQRNKGNFPGRFSGRQFSNSRSEMNVSTLELGDSALYLCASILGLAGVNRETQYFGPGTRLLVL.

This clone was seen repeatedly, ten times or more. The V and J genes are TRBV5-6 and TRBJ2-3; no clear D gene. The CDR3 has 13 amino acids. Germline lookup yields CDR1 SGHDT and CDR2 YYEEEE. V lost 0 bases, J lost 4 bases, and 6 bases lay in between. Written as DNA, the CDR3 is TGTGCCAGCAGCTTGGCGAGGTCAGATACGCAGTATTTT. Its protein is CASSLARSDTQYF.

Comments on this clone: This may stem from a read error, because a much larger clone lies one nucleotide away. Lacking the conserved final phenylalanine or tryptophan, this CDR3 likely reflects a read error. V and J are TRBV11-1 and TRBJ1-1; D gene uncertain. Trimming cost V 1 base and J 0 bases, with 12 bases left between them. The V gene's germline CDR1 is SGHAT and CDR2 FQDESV (reference sequence). This CDR3 region has 16 residues. The CDR3 protein is CASSLGSTTVNTEAFL. The DNA of the CDR3 is TGTGCCAGCAGCTTAGGGTCGACTACCGTGAACACTGAAGCTTTCCTT.

This clone was detected ten times or more. The gene calls are TRBV20-1 and TRBJ1-1; TRBD1 agrees at 8 bases. This CDR3 is built from 15 residues. Losses at the gene ends were 5 bases for V and 0 bases for J; bases not matched to a gene: 8. CDR1 DFQATT and CDR2 SNEGSKA come from the germline V gene (reference sequence). Here the CDR3 DNA reads TGCAGTGCTCGAGGACAGGGACGTTTGAACACTGAAGCTTTCTTT. This translates into CSARGQGRLNTEAFF.

This clone was found many times. Other DNA sequences in the sample encode the same CDR3. The rearrangement joins TRBV3-1 to TRBJ2-7; possible D gene TRBD1, 5 bases. There are 12 residues in the CDR3. V lost 4 bases to trimming and J lost 4 bases, with 8 bases between them. From germline, CDR1 is LGHDT and CDR2 YNNKEL (reference sequence). CDR3 nucleotides: TGTGCCAGCAGCCGGTCAGGGTACGAGCAGTACTTC. This encodes CASSRSGYEQYF.

The J gene is TRBJ2-1, the V gene TRBV28; the match to TRBD1 covers 8 bases. Germline lookup yields CDR1 MDHEN and CDR2 SYDVKM. The V gene end was trimmed by 3 bases and the J gene end by 5 bases; junction bases not matched to a gene: 12. This CDR3 contains 17 residues. The CDR3 DNA follows: TGTGCCAGCAGTTTGCGGACAGGGTGTTGTGAAGACAATGAGCAGTTCTTC. As protein: CASSLRTGCCEDNEQFF.

Regarding this clone: A read error is possible here, since a much larger clone lies one base away. This CDR3 is also generated by other DNA sequences in the sample. The CDR3, as DNA: TGTGCCCGAACTACTGGAGAGAACACTGAAGCTTTCTTT. It codes for CARTTGENTEAFF. The V gene is TRBV2, the J gene TRBJ1-1; no reliable D call. The ends were cut back, 11 bases at V and 1 base at J, with 14 bases in the middle. The CDR3 runs to 13 residues. Germline V gene lookup returns CDR1 SNHLY and CDR2 FYNNEI. The full variable domain, in which reference TRBV2 and TRBJ1-1 provide the parts outside the CDR3, is EPEVTQTPSHQVTQMGQEVILRCVPISNHLYFYWYRQILGQKVEFLVSFYNNEISEKSEIFDDQFSVERPDGSNFTLKIRSTKLEDSAMYFCARTTGENTEAFFGQGTRLTVV.

The CDR3, as DNA: TGTGCCACCAGTGATAGGGACGGACCCTACGAGCAGTACTTC. Encoded protein: CATSDRDGPYEQYF. The chain recombines TRBV24-1 with TRBJ2-7, with D possibly being TRBD1 or TRBD2 (5 bases each). From germline, CDR1 is KGHDR and CDR2 SFDVKD. V was cut by 3 bases and J by 2 bases, with 10 bases left in between. CDR3 size: 14 residues.

This clone has a count of ten or more. V is TRBV28 and J is TRBJ2-3, with TRBD2 identical over 9 bases. Trimming took 5 bases from V and 4 from J; bases not matched to a gene: 10. The CDR3 runs 16 residues. Per the germline V gene, CDR1 is MDHEN and CDR2 is SYDVKM. The CDR3 protein is CASSPPSGGLPDTQYF. The CDR3 nucleotides are TGTGCCAGCAGTCCGCCGAGCGGGGGGCTCCCAGATACGCAGTATTTT.

About this clone itself: A read error may explain this, as a much larger clone is one base away. V and J are TRBV7-2 and TRBJ1-4; D perhaps matches TRBD1 (6 bases). Looked up from germline, CDR1 is SGHTA and CDR2 is FQGNSA. CDR3 length: 16 residues. Trimming left V 5 bases short and J 1 base short, with 14 bases between. The chain's CDR3 is CASSRGHFKTNEKLFF. As DNA, the CDR3 is TGTGCCAGCAGCCGGGGACATTTTAAAACTAATGAAAAACTGTTTTTT.

This clone was observed many times. V and J are TRBV12-3 or TRBV12-4 and TRBJ2-5; D might be TRBD1 or TRBD2, each matching 5 bases. Deletions cut 7 bases from V and 5 bases from J, with 14 bases between. The CDR3 is made up of 13 amino acids. CDR3 residues: CASTPPGAETQYF. CDR3 DNA sequence: TGTGCCAGCACCCCCCCCGGGGCGGAGACCCAGTACTTC.